A selection of T cell receptor beta chains follows, all from one sample in a study of cytomegalovirus exposure and HLA in healthy donors. The repertoire was sequenced with immunoSEQ multiplex PCR; TCRdb's copy has only in-frame clones and lacks some. The sample has 150,000 to 200,000 clones; around 84% are singletons. Sequencing was performed on PBMCs. Receptors were obtained from a woman aged 18-29 years in good health and CMV-seronegative. Each CDR3 is given with its conserved first and last residue. A D gene is named only where the DNA matches it firmly. Clone sizes are given selectively: once, few, many, or a class where the clone is expanded.

abundance	d_gene	j_gene	v_gene	CDR3nt	CDR3aa
-	-	TRBJ2-1	TRBV7-9	TGTGCCAGCAGACACACACTAGCTGACGCTTGGAATGAGCAGTTCTTC	CASRHTLADAWNEQFF
-	TRBD2	TRBJ2-3	TRBV30	TGTGCCTGGATGGGGGGGGTCGCGGGAGCTAGCACAGATACGCAGTATTTT	CAWMGGVAGASTDTQYF
-	TRBD2	TRBJ2-7	TRBV6-5	TGTGCCAGCAGTTACGGCAGCGGGAGCTCCTACGAGCAGTACTTC	CASSYGSGSSYEQYF
-	TRBD2	TRBJ2-5	TRBV10-3	TGTGCCATCAGTGAAGGAGTAGCGGGAGAAGAGACCCAGTACTTC	CAISEGVAGEETQYF
-	TRBD2	TRBJ2-7	TRBV28	TGTGCCAGCAGTTTGGCGGGACTAGGGACATACGAGCAGTACTTC	CASSLAGLGTYEQYF
-	-	TRBJ2-1	TRBV5-6	TGTGCCAGCAGCTTTTTAGGGGAAAGGTACAATGAGCAGTTCTTC	CASSFLGERYNEQFF
few	TRBD2	TRBJ2-1	TRBV4-3	TGCGCCAGCAGCGAAAGCGGGGCTTCCTACAATGAGCAGTTCTTC	CASSESGASYNEQFF
-	-	TRBJ1-2	TRBV27	TGTGCCAGCAGTTTGCGCCCTTTGGACTATGGCTACACCTTC	CASSLRPLDYGYTF
once	TRBD1	TRBJ2-7	TRBV19	TGTGCCAGTAGTCTCGGGACAGGGGGCGCCTACGAGCAGTACTTC	CASSLGTGGAYEQYF
few	TRBD2	TRBJ2-5	TRBV6-1	TGTGCCAGCAGTGTCCCAGGGACTAGCGATGAAGAGACCCAGTACTTC	CASSVPGTSDEETQYF
-	TRBD1	TRBJ1-5	TRBV27	TGTGCCAGCAAACCCACAGGGGGCGGCAATCAGCCCCAGCATTTT	CASKPTGGGNQPQHF
-	TRBD2	TRBJ2-2	TRBV7-2	TGTGCCAGCAGCCTTAGCGGGAGGGCCCTCGGAGGGGAGCTGTTTTTT	CASSLSGRALGGELFF
-	-	TRBJ1-1	TRBV29-1	TGCAGCGTTCGACAGGTACTACTGAACACTGAAGCTTTCTTT	CSVRQVLLNTEAFF
-	TRBD1	TRBJ2-7	TRBV5-1	TGCGCCAGCAGGTACGCCGGGACAGGGGGGGCCGAGCAGTACTTC	CASRYAGTGGAEQYF
-	TRBD1	TRBJ2-1	TRBV28	TGTGCCTACGGACAGGGAATGCCAAATGAGCAGTTCTTC	CAYGQGMPNEQFF
-	TRBD2	TRBJ2-1	TRBV30	TGTGCCTGGAGTGAATCGGGACTAGCGGGAGTCGGTGAGCAGTTCTTC	CAWSESGLAGVGEQFF
-	-	TRBJ2-3	TRBV5-1	TGCGCCAGCAGCTCACCGGAGGGCAGCATTAGCACAGATACGCAGTATTTT	CASSSPEGSISTDTQYF
once	TRBD2	TRBJ2-1	TRBV7-9	TGTGCCAGCAGCTCGGTAGCGGGAGCTGGGTACAATGAGCAGTTCTTC	CASSSVAGAGYNEQFF
-	TRBD2	TRBJ2-7	TRBV9	TGTGCCAGCAGCGTAATTAGCGGGAGGTCTCGCGTCCACGAGCAGTACTTC	CASSVISGRSRVHEQYF
-	-	TRBJ2-2	TRBV2	TGTGCCAGCACCGCAGGAGGGGCGCCCAACACCGGGGAGCTGTTTTTT	CASTAGGAPNTGELFF
-	TRBD2	TRBJ2-3	TRBV10-1	TGCGCCAGCAGTGGTTCCGGGACTAGCGGATCTGGCACAGATACGCAGTATTTT	CASSGSGTSGSGTDTQYF
-	TRBD1	TRBJ2-7	TRBV4-3	TGCGCCAGCAGCCAAGTGTGGGACAGTTCCTACGAGCAGTACTTC	CASSQVWDSSYEQYF
-	TRBD2	TRBJ2-2	TRBV5-1	TGCGCCAGCAGCTTGGCCGCTAGCGGTACCAACACCGGGGAGCTGTTTTTT	CASSLAASGTNTGELFF
-	TRBD1	TRBJ2-1	TRBV5-1	TGCGCCAGCAGCTTGGGATGGACAGGGTCGTACAATGAGCAGTTCTTC	CASSLGWTGSYNEQFF
-	TRBD2	TRBJ2-1	TRBV19	TGTGCCAGTAGTAAACTAGCGGGAGGCCCTAATGAGCAGTTCTTC	CASSKLAGGPNEQFF
-	-	TRBJ2-4	TRBV12-5	TGTGCTAGTGGTTTGGGTGGTGCGGGACTCGAAAACATTCAGTACTTC	CASGLGGAGLENIQYF
-	TRBD2	TRBJ2-1	TRBV4-1	TGCGCCAGCAGTGGTCGGGCGGGAGGCTCCTACAATGAGCAGTTCTTC	CASSGRAGGSYNEQFF
-	TRBD2	TRBJ2-6	TRBV27	TGTGCCAGCAGAAGAGCGGGAAGCTCTGGGGCCAACGTCCTGACTTTC	CASRRAGSSGANVLTF
-	TRBD1	TRBJ2-7	TRBV23-1	TGCGCCAGCAGCAACAACCCGGGGGGGGACAGGGGCCCCGAGCAGTACTTC	CASSNNPGGDRGPEQYF
once	-	TRBJ1-3	TRBV9	TGTGCCAGCAGCCCCAGGGTAACTGGAAACACCATATATTTT	CASSPRVTGNTIYF
-	TRBD2	TRBJ2-3	TRBV10-1	TGCGCCAGCAGTGAGTCAAGGACTAGCGGGAACGGAGATACGCAGTATTTT	CASSESRTSGNGDTQYF
-	-	TRBJ2-3	TRBV4-1	TGCGCCAGCAGCTTAAACCCCGGGGGTTTCCCAGATACGCAGTATTTT	CASSLNPGGFPDTQYF
-	-	TRBJ1-2	TRBV19	TGTGCCAGTAGTCCCGGACTGGGCGAGCACAGCTATGGCTACACCTTC	CASSPGLGEHSYGYTF
-	-	TRBJ2-2	TRBV30	TGTGCCTGGAGTGTACTAACAGGTTGGACCGGGGAGCTGTTTTTT	CAWSVLTGWTGELFF
-	TRBD2	TRBJ2-7	TRBV6-6	TGTGCCAGCAGTTACTCATGGCAGGGAGGGACCTACGAGCAGTACTTC	CASSYSWQGGTYEQYF
-	TRBD2	TRBJ2-1	TRBV4-3	TGCGCCAGCAGCCAACGAAGCGCGGGGAGGGCCGAGCAGTTCTTC	CASSQRSAGRAEQFF
-	TRBD1	TRBJ2-7	TRBV5-5	TGTGCCAGCAGCAGAAGAACGGGACAGGGCTCCTACGAGCAGTACTTC	CASSRRTGQGSYEQYF
-	-	TRBJ2-5	TRBV6-6	TGTGCCAGCAGTCGACCGGGCCAAGAGACCCAGTACTTC	CASSRPGQETQYF
-	TRBD2	TRBJ2-1	TRBV11-3	TGTGCCAGCAGCCCGGGCGGGAGCGAGATCGAGCAGTTCTTC	CASSPGGSEIEQFF
few	TRBD1	TRBJ1-2	TRBV10-3	TGTGCCATCAGTGAGAACCGGGACAGAGGTGGCTACACCTTC	CAISENRDRGGYTF
-	-	TRBJ1-5	TRBV27	TGTGCCAGCAGTTTATACGGTCAGCCCCAGCATTTT	CASSLYGQPQHF
few	TRBD1	TRBJ2-3	TRBV6-5	TGTGCCACCACAAAAGGGGGCGCAGCAGATACGCAGTATTTT	CATTKGGAADTQYF
-	TRBD2	TRBJ2-7	TRBV6-5	TGTGCCAGCAGCAGACTAGCCGACTCCTACGAGCAGTACTTC	CASSRLADSYEQYF
-	TRBD2	TRBJ2-7	TRBV12-5	TGTGCTAGTCCGAGACCTCGGGTGGAGCGGGACCAGACCTACGAGCAGTACTTC	CASPRPRVERDQTYEQYF
few	TRBD1	TRBJ1-1	TRBV7-6	TGTGCCAGCAGCTCGACAGGGTCCACTGAAGCTTTCTTT	CASSSTGSTEAFF
-	-	TRBJ1-5	TRBV11-2	TGTGCCAGCAGCTTAAGCTATCCGTCGGAGAAGCCCCAGCATTTT	CASSLSYPSEKPQHF
few	TRBD1	TRBJ2-1	TRBV10-1	TGCGCCAGCAGTCCACTACAGGGGGTTCGGGGGAATGAGCAGTTCTTC	CASSPLQGVRGNEQFF
-	-	TRBJ2-3	TRBV5-1	TGCGCCAGCAGCGCGGGACTTTTCACAGATACGCAGTATTTT	CASSAGLFTDTQYF
-	-	TRBJ1-5	TRBV4-1	TGCGCCAGCAGCCATACAGGCTACAATCAGCCCCAGCATTTT	CASSHTGYNQPQHF
-	TRBD1	TRBJ2-1	TRBV28	TGTGCCAGCAGACAGACAGGGCGGTCCTACAATGAGCAGTTCTTC	CASRQTGRSYNEQFF
-	TRBD1	TRBJ1-2	TRBV28	TGTGCCAGCAGTTGGACAGGCCAGGGCTACACCTTC	CASSWTGQGYTF
-	TRBD1	TRBJ1-2	TRBV12-5	TGTGCTAGTGGTTTGGTTACAGGGGTCTCCGGCTACACCTTC	CASGLVTGVSGYTF
-	TRBD1	TRBJ1-4	TRBV6-5	TGTGCCTCGGGACAGCCTAATGAAAAACTGTTTTTT	CASGQPNEKLFF
-	TRBD1	TRBJ1-1	TRBV6-5	TGTGCCAGCAGTTCTTACAGGGGGGGTGAAGCTTTCTTT	CASSSYRGGEAFF
-	-	TRBJ2-1	TRBV19	TGTGCCAGTACCCTCTCCTCCTACAATGAGCAGTTCTTC	CASTLSSYNEQFF
-	TRBD1	TRBJ2-7	TRBV19	TGTGCCAGTAGTCCGGGACAGGGGGCTTTTTACGAGCAGTACTTC	CASSPGQGAFYEQYF
-	-	TRBJ2-1	TRBV5-8	TGTGCCAGCAGCCCGGATTTAGGGAGCTCCTACAATGAGCAGTTCTTC	CASSPDLGSSYNEQFF
-	TRBD2	TRBJ2-7	TRBV10-1	TGCGCCAGCAGTGATACCGGGACTAGCGGACCCTACGAGCAGTACTTC	CASSDTGTSGPYEQYF
-	TRBD2	TRBJ2-5	TRBV7-9	TGTGCCAGCAGCTTAGTAGCGGGAGGGCAGGAGACCCAGTACTTC	CASSLVAGGQETQYF
-	-	TRBJ2-1	TRBV9	TGTGCCAGCAGCGTAGGAGGTGAGCAGTTCTTC	CASSVGGEQFF